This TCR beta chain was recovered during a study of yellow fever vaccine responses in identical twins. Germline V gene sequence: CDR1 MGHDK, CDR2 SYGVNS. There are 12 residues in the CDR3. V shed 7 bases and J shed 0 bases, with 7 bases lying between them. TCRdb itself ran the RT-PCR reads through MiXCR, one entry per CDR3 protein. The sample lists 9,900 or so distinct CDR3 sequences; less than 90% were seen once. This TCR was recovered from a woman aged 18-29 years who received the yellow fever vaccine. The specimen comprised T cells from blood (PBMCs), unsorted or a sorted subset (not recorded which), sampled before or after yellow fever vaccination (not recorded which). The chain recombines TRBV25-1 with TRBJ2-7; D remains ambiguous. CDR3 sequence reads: CASTPYSYEQYV. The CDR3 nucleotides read TGTGCCAGCACCCCTTACTCCTACGAGCAGTACGTC.